The 17 T cell receptor beta chains listed next were all sequenced from one sample in a study of Graves' ophthalmopathy and Graves' hyperthyroidism. Using RNA transcripts, the TCR beta CDR3 regions were amplified. Second-round multiplex PCR came after first-round RT-PCR with HTBI primers. TCRdb reprocessed the multiplex PCR reads with MiXCR, giving one entry per CDR3 protein. The data contain 150,000 to 200,000 distinct CDR3 sequences, roughly 36% of them seen just once; the ten biggest clones take up around 8.9%. The sequenced sample consisted of peripheral blood. Receptors were obtained from a man under 40 with Graves' ophthalmopathy.

As for this clonotype: One end of the junction is discordant with germline, which a read error may explain. The chain links TRBV19 to TRBJ1-2; D gene unclear. From germline, CDR1 is LNHDA and CDR2 SQIVND (reference sequence). This CDR3 comprises 14 residues. The CDR3 nucleotides read TGTGCCAGCAGTATAGTGGGCTCTACGGGTGGCTACACCTTC. Protein sequence: CASSIVGSTGGYTF.

J is TRBJ2-7 and V is TRBV11-2, with D perhaps being TRBD1 or TRBD2 (5 bases each). V was shortened by 5 bases and J by 4 bases, with 12 bases between the two germline ends. This CDR3 region has 13 residues. CDR1 SGHAT and CDR2 FQNNGV come from the germline V gene. The CDR3 spells CASSRDRMYEQYF. The CDR3 DNA follows: TGTGCCAGCAGCCGGGACCGAATGTACGAGCAGTACTTC. The full variable domain, completed using reference TRBV11-2 and TRBJ2-7, is EAGVAQSPRYKIIEKRQSVAFWCNPISGHATLYWYQQILGQGPKLLIQFQNNGVVDDSQLPKDRFSAERLKGVDSTLKIQPAKLEDSAVYLCASSRDRMYEQYFGPGTRLTVT.

The chain links TRBV12-3 or TRBV12-4 to TRBJ2-2, with D possibly TRBD2 on 6 matching bases. The CDR3 runs 15 residues. V was pared by 7 bases and J by 6 bases, with 18 bases between. CDR3 in amino acids: CASTPGLPPAGELFF. The DNA for the CDR3 is TGTGCCAGCACCCCGGGACTCCCACCGGCCGGGGAGCTGTTTTTT.

This clonotype was detected ten times or more. This sequence joins TRBV19 and TRBJ2-2, with 8 bases matching TRBD1. The CDR3 covers 14 residues. V was pared by 7 bases and J by 1 base, with 2 bases of the junction left unmatched. From germline, CDR1 is LNHDA and CDR2 SQIVND (reference sequence). For the CDR3, the DNA is TGTGCCAGTAACGACAGGGGGAACACCGGGGAGCTGTTTTTT. Amino acids: CASNDRGNTGELFF.

In its sample, this clonotype was seen many times. The chain employs TRBV12-3 or TRBV12-4 and TRBJ2-7; D call uncertain. The CDR3 is made up of 11 amino acids. V was clipped by 8 bases and J by 6 bases, with 11 bases between them. The CDR3 sequence is CASCNLGEQYF. The CDR3, as DNA: TGTGCCAGCTGCAACCTGGGCGAGCAGTACTTC.

This clonotype occurred many times. The rearrangement joins TRBV20-1 to TRBJ2-5; D unclear. CDR1 is DFQATT and CDR2 is SNEGSKA in the germline V gene (reference sequence). V was pared by 0 bases and J by 2 bases, with 10 bases between. This CDR3 contains 14 residues. CDR3 residues: CSARDWPEQETQYF. The DNA of the CDR3 is TGCAGTGCTAGAGATTGGCCAGAACAAGAGACCCAGTACTTC.

The V call is TRBV6-2 or TRBV6-3, the J call TRBJ1-2; TRBD1 matches 8 bases. J was trimmed by 7 bases and V by 10 bases; bases with no gene match: 8. The CDR3 runs 12 residues. The germline V gene encodes CDR1 MNHEY and CDR2 SVGEGT. The CDR3 is CATQGARSGYTF. In DNA form, the CDR3 reads TGTGCCACTCAGGGGGCACGAAGTGGCTACACCTTC.

This clonotype was detected ten times or more. This chain uses TRBV9 with TRBJ1-5; a weak D match, TRBD1 (5 bases). Germline CDR1 SGDLS, CDR2 YYNGEE. Trimming shortened V by 5 bases and J by 7 bases, and 19 bases separated the two germline ends. This CDR3 has 15 amino acids. This CDR3 is CASSVSGDRGQPQHF. CDR3 nucleotide sequence: TGTGCCAGCAGTGTCTCTGGGGATAGGGGCCAGCCCCAGCATTTT.

This clonotype was counted at least ten times. The chain recombines TRBV6-2 or TRBV6-3 with TRBJ2-7; unclear D gene. V lost 4 bases and J 3 bases, leaving 10 bases between the germline ends. There are 13 residues in the CDR3. Germline V gene data show CDR1 as MNHEY and CDR2 as SVGEGT. This CDR3 reads CASSSGENYEQYF. CDR3 coding DNA: TGTGCCAGCAGTTCAGGAGAGAACTACGAGCAGTACTTC.

The rearrangement links TRBV6-2 or TRBV6-3 to TRBJ1-1, with D perhaps matching TRBD1 (5 bases). The CDR3 loop spans 12 amino acids. Germline values: CDR1 MNHEY, CDR2 SVGEGT. V shed 2 bases and J shed 8 bases, with 9 bases lying between them. This CDR3 is CASSYLGQEAFF. CDR3 nucleotide sequence: TGTGCCAGCAGTTACCTGGGGCAGGAAGCTTTCTTT.

This clonotype showed up many times. The CDR3 bases are TGTGCCAGCTCACCAACGGCCCAAGAGACCCAGTACTTC. The encoded protein is CASSPTAQETQYF. The chain is built from TRBV18 and TRBJ2-5, with unresolved D. Per the germline V gene, CDR1 is KGHSH and CDR2 is LQKENI. Trimming shortened V by 2 bases and J by 1 base, and 5 bases separated the two germline ends. The CDR3 loop spans 13 amino acids.

The CDR3 DNA reads as TGTGCCACCAGCCGCACCGATGGTGAAGCTTTCTTT. This sequence encodes CATSRTDGEAFF. The chain joins TRBV15 to TRBJ1-1; no firm D call. Germline lookup yields CDR1 LNHNV and CDR2 YYDKDF (reference sequence). Trimming removed 5 bases at V and 7 bases at J, with 11 bases between. This CDR3 has 12 amino acids.

The V gene is TRBV7-9, the J gene TRBJ1-5; the D is unclear. CDR3 length equals 13 residues. Trimming removed 1 base from V and 7 bases from J, with 8 bases in between. CDR1 and CDR2 (germline): SEHNR, FQNEAQ (reference sequence). The CDR3 region is CASSLDSLQPQHF. In DNA form, the CDR3 reads TGTGCCAGCAGCTTAGATTCCTTGCAGCCCCAGCATTTT.

This clonotype was observed many times. The chain employs TRBV20-1 and TRBJ2-2; D gene uncertain. CDR1 DFQATT and CDR2 SNEGSKA come from the germline V gene (reference sequence). CDR3 length: 15 residues. V lost 0 bases to trimming and J lost 3 bases, with 11 bases between them. The CDR3 here is CSARDGRMDTGELFF. The CDR3 region has the DNA TGCAGTGCTAGAGATGGGCGGATGGACACCGGGGAGCTGTTTTTT.

This CDR3 is CASSPHSPGTGHNSPLHF. Written as DNA, the CDR3 is TGTGCCAGCAGTCCCCATTCCCCGGGGACGGGACATAATTCACCCCTCCACTTT. The gene calls are TRBV6-1 and TRBJ1-6; D may be TRBD1 (5 bases). This CDR3 spans 18 amino acids. Germline V gene data show CDR1 as MNHNS and CDR2 as SASEGT. V lost 5 bases and J 5 bases, leaving 22 bases between the germline ends.

At least ten counts were recorded for this clonotype. This chain connects TRBV12-3 or TRBV12-4 to TRBJ1-1; no firm D call. The V gene lost 2 bases and the J gene lost 9 bases, with 10 bases spanning the gap. This CDR3 has 12 residues. Written as DNA, the CDR3 is TGTGCCAGCAGTTTATTATCTGCCCAAGCTTTCTTT. Translating it yields CASSLLSAQAFF.

This clonotype was detected ten times or more. V is TRBV12-3 or TRBV12-4 and J is TRBJ2-7; D may be TRBD1 or TRBD2 (5 bases each). V was cut by 10 bases and J by 4 bases, with 29 bases left in between. CDR3 length: 17 residues. CDR3 in amino acids: CATIGLGRLILLYEQYF. In nucleotides, the CDR3 is TGTGCCACCATAGGCCTGGGACGGTTAATCCTCCTTTACGAGCAGTACTTC.